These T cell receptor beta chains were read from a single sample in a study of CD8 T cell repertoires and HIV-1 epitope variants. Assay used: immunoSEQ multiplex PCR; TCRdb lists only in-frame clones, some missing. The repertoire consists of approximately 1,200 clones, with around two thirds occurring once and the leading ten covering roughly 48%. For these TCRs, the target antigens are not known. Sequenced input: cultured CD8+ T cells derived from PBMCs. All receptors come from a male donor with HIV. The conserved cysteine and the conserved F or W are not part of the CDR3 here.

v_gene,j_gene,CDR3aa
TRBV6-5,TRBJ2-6,ASTLVSGANVLT
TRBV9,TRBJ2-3,ASSVALSSDTQY
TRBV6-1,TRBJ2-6,ASSEATRVTGTANVLT
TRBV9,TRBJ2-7,ASSPGAGGGYEQY
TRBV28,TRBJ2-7,ASSPPDRAHEQY
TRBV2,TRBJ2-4,ASSDGFGPRMDIQY
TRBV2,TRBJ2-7,ASGSGRAGEQY
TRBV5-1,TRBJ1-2,ASSWEQDDYGYT
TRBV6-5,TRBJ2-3,ASRGLTTDTQY
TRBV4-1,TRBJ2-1,ASSQEPRPTYNEQF
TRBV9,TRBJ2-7,ASSEGQHYEQY
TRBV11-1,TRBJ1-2,ASSPGTSDYGYT
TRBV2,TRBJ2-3,ASYSGQGRTTQY
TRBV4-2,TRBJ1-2,ASSPNSGTGLDGYT
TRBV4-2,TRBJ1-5,ASSQEGETNQPQH
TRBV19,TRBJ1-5,ASSPEFNQPQH
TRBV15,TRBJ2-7,ATSRDPSSEQY
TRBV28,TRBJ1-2,ASTWQGDYGYT
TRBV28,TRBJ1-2,ASSFGEGNGYT
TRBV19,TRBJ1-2,ASSISGALGYGYT
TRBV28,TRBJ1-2,ASTPGDRGPYGYGYT
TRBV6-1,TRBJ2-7,ASKGTSYEQY
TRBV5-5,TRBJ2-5,ASSFSSGGQETQY
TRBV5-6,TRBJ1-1,ASSPIEDWTGRDEAF
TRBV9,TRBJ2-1,ASSVESGWGNEQF
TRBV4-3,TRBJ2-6,ASSQTGGSGANVLT
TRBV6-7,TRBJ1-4,ASSYIDRGRKLF
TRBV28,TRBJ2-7,ASSPLGLAGFYEQY
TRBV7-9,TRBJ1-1,ASSQSTGGGYEAF
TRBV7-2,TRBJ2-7,ASSLDLRAYEQY
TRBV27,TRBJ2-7,ASSLTDSYEQY
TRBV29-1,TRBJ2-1,SVDRRADYNEQF
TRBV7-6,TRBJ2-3,ASSQGQGGTDTQY
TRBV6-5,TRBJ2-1,ASSYADRGRNEQF
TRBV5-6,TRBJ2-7,ASSGGQAPYEQY
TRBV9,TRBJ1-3,ASSTGDSGNTIY
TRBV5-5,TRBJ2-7,ASSLTAASYEQY
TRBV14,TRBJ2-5,ASSSRRGKRETQY
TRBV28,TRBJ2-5,ASSSPDRAQETQY
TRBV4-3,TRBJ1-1,ASSQDVGQGNTEAF
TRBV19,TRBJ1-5,ASSIGTADQPQH
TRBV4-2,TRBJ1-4,ASSESYRTTNEKLF
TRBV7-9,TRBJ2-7,ASSLEYTYEQY
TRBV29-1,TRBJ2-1,SVEDVFGGASYNEQF
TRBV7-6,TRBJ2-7,ASSPPGQGYEQY
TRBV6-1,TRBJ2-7,ASSGTGYEQY
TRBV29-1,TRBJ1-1,SVPTGDTEAF
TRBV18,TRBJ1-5,ASSSRDTEGPQH
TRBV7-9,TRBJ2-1,ASSLGDQNEQF
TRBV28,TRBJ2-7,ASSLAERTDSYEQY
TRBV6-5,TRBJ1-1,ASSYSNTEAF
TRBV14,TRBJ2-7,ASSQVEEIYEQY
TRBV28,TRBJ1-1,ASGGEWAGTEAF